This TCR beta chain was sequenced during a study of cytomegalovirus exposure and HLA in healthy donors. Use of 60 Vbeta and 13 Jbeta primers characterized the PCR. The data were produced by immunoSEQ multiplex PCR, yet TCRdb's version contains in-frame clones alone and is incomplete. The table lists roughly 200,000 clones, around 80% of them singletons. Deletions cut 3 bases from V and 3 bases from J, with 18 bases between. The length of the CDR3 is 17 residues. Germline V lookup: CDR1 SNHLY, CDR2 FYNNEI. Sample: PBMCs. This sequence originates from a woman aged 55-70 years in good health and CMV-seropositive. This chain connects TRBV2 to TRBJ2-1; D possibly corresponds to TRBD2 (6 bases). CDR3 sequence: CASSDPTQGGVYNEQFF. CDR3 sequence (DNA): TGTGCCAGCAGTGACCCGACTCAGGGAGGAGTCTACAATGAGCAGTTCTTC.